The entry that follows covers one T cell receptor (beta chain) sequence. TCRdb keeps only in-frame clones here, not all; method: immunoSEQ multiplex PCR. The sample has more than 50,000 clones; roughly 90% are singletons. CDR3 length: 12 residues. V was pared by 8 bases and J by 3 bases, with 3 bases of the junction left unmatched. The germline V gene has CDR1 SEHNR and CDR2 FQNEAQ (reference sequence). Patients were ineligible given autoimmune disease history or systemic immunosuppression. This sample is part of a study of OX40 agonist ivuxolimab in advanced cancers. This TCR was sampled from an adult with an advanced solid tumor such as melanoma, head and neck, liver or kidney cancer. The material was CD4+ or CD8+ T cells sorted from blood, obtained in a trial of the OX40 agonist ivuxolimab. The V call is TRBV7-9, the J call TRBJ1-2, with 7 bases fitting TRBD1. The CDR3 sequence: CASDRADYGYTF. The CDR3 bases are TGTGCCAGCGACAGGGCGGACTATGGCTACACCTTC.